These 29 T cell receptor beta chains were all obtained from the same sample, sequenced in a study of blood T cells in healthy people across ages. Using a J-beta primer mix together with a sample-barcoded 5' primer, a second PCR was run for roughly 6 to 12 cycles. From the 5' RACE reads, TCRdb called clonotypes with MiXCR, one entry per CDR3 protein. The profile shows about 1.5 million distinct CDR3 sequences, 40% to 45% of them singletons. The source material was blood. The origin of the receptors is a woman under 30 in good health.

This rearrangement joins TRBV28 to TRBJ2-1; D is perhaps TRBD2 (5 bases). Trimming took off 3 bases at V and 5 bases at J, with 14 bases between the two ends. This CDR3 contains 15 residues. The germline gives CDR1 MDHEN, CDR2 SYDVKM. The CDR3, as DNA: TGTGCCAGCAGTTTCTTTAGGCTAGCTGACAATGAGCAGTTCTTC. Its protein product is CASSFFRLADNEQFF.

This clonotype came up a few times. The chain uses TRBV29-1 and TRBJ2-3; D uncertain. This CDR3 has 12 amino acids. The V gene lost 7 bases and the J gene lost 6 bases, with 14 bases spanning the gap. CDR1 SQVTM and CDR2 ANQGSEA come from the germline V gene. CDR3 region: CSAQVVGDTQYF. The CDR3 coding sequence is TGCAGCGCCCAGGTAGTAGGGGATACGCAGTATTTT.

This sequence joins TRBV29-1 and TRBJ2-7, with D perhaps matching TRBD2 (6 bases). TRBJ2-5 matches the DNA end more closely, so the J call is doubtful. The germline gives CDR1 SQVTM, CDR2 ANQGSEA. The CDR3 totals 15 residues. The CDR3: CSAALSGVPQETQYF. CDR3 DNA sequence: TGCAGCGCAGCTCTCTCGGGGGTCCCTCAAGAGACCCAGTACTTC.

This clonotype was observed a single time. This chain connects TRBV4-3 to TRBJ1-1; D is unresolved. The V and J ends lost 8 bases and 9 bases respectively, with 16 bases between them. CDR3 size: 12 residues. Germline V gives CDR1 LGHNA, CDR2 YSLEER. CDR3 sequence: CASQDLTVKAFF. The CDR3 DNA sequence: TGCGCCAGCCAAGATCTAACAGTCAAAGCTTTCTTT.

Note on this clonotype: It may be a read error: a sequence one base away is much more abundant. V and J are TRBV10-3 and TRBJ2-4, with a possible D match to TRBD2 (5 bases). CDR3 length equals 14 residues. V was trimmed by 6 bases and J by 13 bases, leaving 22 bases between them. Germline-derived CDR1 and CDR2 are ENHRY and SYGVKD. CDR3 loop: CAIRPSGPYNEQYF. The DNA of the CDR3 is TGTGCCATCAGGCCAAGCGGACCCTACAATGAGCAGTACTTC.

The chain uses TRBV6-1 and TRBJ1-1; tentatively, D is TRBD1 (5 bases). V was pared by 4 bases and J by 1 base, with 16 bases between. CDR1 and CDR2 from the germline V gene are MNHNS and SASEGT. CDR3 length: 16 amino acids. The chain's CDR3 is CASSGLPRGTNTEAFF. The DNA for the CDR3 is TGTGCCAGCAGTGGCCTCCCCCGGGGGACGAACACTGAAGCTTTCTTT.

The chain combines TRBV10-3 with TRBJ2-3; TRBD1 might be the D (5 bases). The ends were cut back, 6 bases at V and 3 bases at J, with 16 bases in the middle. This CDR3 comprises 15 residues. Germline V gene lookup returns CDR1 ENHRY and CDR2 SYGVKD. CDR3 protein: CAIRLTEFGTDTQYF. The CDR3 DNA sequence: TGTGCCATCAGACTGACAGAATTCGGGACAGATACGCAGTATTTT.

This clonotype was observed a few times. The V call is TRBV29-1, the J call TRBJ2-1; D is uncertain. Germline-derived CDR1 and CDR2 are SQVTM and ANQGSEA. The CDR3 spans 10 residues. The V gene lost 3 bases and the J gene lost 12 bases, with 9 bases spanning the gap. As DNA, the CDR3 is TGCAGCGTTGACCGCCCGAGGCAGTTCTTC. This sequence encodes CSVDRPRQFF.

The gene calls are TRBV27 and TRBJ2-5; 10 nucleotides agree with TRBD2. Germline CDR1 is MNHEY and CDR2 is SMNVEV (reference sequence). The V gene end was trimmed by 5 bases and the J gene end by 1 base; junction bases not matched to a gene: 10. The CDR3 loop spans 17 amino acids. The CDR3 DNA follows: TGTGCCAGCAGTCCCCTCCTCAGGACTAGCGGCCAAGAGACCCAGTACTTC. Its translation: CASSPLLRTSGQETQYF.

The chain combines TRBV7-2 with TRBJ2-5; possibly TRBD2 for D (6 bases). Germline V lookup: CDR1 SGHTA, CDR2 FQGNSA. The CDR3 totals 14 residues. V shed 0 bases and J shed 5 bases, with 10 bases lying between them. This CDR3 reads CASSLAPGGETQYF. CDR3 DNA sequence: TGTGCCAGCAGCTTAGCGCCTGGGGGGGAGACCCAGTACTTC.

This clonotype came up a few times. J is TRBJ1-1 and V is TRBV6-5, with no clear D. V was cut by 5 bases and J by 2 bases, with 9 bases left in between. Looked up from germline, CDR1 is MNHEY and CDR2 is SVGAGI. CDR3 length equals 13 residues. CDR3 loop: CASSRSANTEAFF. DNA of the CDR3: TGTGCCAGCAGTCGCTCAGCTAACACTGAAGCTTTCTTT.

This clonotype showed up just a few times. The CDR3 loop reads CASSQDRTSADEQYF. The CDR3 DNA follows: TGTGCCAGCAGCCAAGATAGGACTAGCGCGGACGAGCAGTACTTC. The chain joins TRBV4-2 to TRBJ2-7, with TRBD2 matching over 9 bases. V was pared by 0 bases and J by 5 bases, with 5 bases of the junction left unmatched. The CDR3 sequence is 15 residues long. CDR1 is LGHNA, CDR2 YNFKEQ, per germline.

J is TRBJ2-1 and V is TRBV12-3 or TRBV12-4, with D hard to call. V was trimmed by 2 bases and J by 8 bases, leaving 7 bases between them. This CDR3 contains 12 residues. The CDR3 loop reads CASSLRMDEQFF. DNA for the CDR3: TGTGCCAGCAGTTTAAGGATGGATGAGCAGTTCTTC.

The V gene is TRBV7-2, the J gene TRBJ2-7; 9 bases align to TRBD1. Germline V gene lookup returns CDR1 SGHTA and CDR2 FQGNSA. The CDR3 sequence is 13 residues long. V dropped 6 bases and J dropped 5; count of bases not matched to a gene: 5. CDR3 loop: CASRRTGVDEQYF. The CDR3 DNA is TGTGCCAGCAGGCGGACAGGGGTAGACGAGCAGTACTTC.

The rearrangement links TRBV25-1 to TRBJ2-3; D may match TRBD1 or TRBD2 (5 bases each). The germline CDR1 and CDR2 sequences are MGHDK and SYGVNS. Trimming shortened V by 4 bases and J by 5 bases, and 22 bases separated the two germline ends. The CDR3 loop spans 17 amino acids. This CDR3 is CASSGYRDGGPGDTQYF. In DNA form, the CDR3 reads TGTGCCAGCAGTGGATACCGGGACGGAGGACCCGGAGATACGCAGTATTTT.

The rearrangement uses TRBV19 and TRBJ1-1; 7 bases are shared with TRBD1. The trim removed 5 bases at V and 4 bases at J, leaving 7 bases unmatched. Germline CDR1 reads LNHDA; CDR2 reads SQIVND (reference sequence). The CDR3 runs to 14 residues. CDR3 loop: CASSASYRGTEAFF. CDR3 nucleotides: TGTGCCAGTAGTGCTTCATACAGGGGCACTGAAGCTTTCTTT.

Concerning this clonotype itself: This CDR3 fails to terminate in the conserved phenylalanine or tryptophan, so it likely reflects a read error. The CDR3 reads CASSPGSNSPLHL. The CDR3 bases are TGTGCCAGCTCACCAGGGTCGAATTCACCCCTCCACCTT. This chain links TRBV18 with TRBJ1-6; D is unclear. The CDR3 is made up of 13 amino acids. V dropped 2 bases and J dropped 7 bases, with 6 bases sitting between them. Per the germline V gene, CDR1 is KGHSH and CDR2 is LQKENI.

This chain uses TRBV12-3 or TRBV12-4 with TRBJ1-5; the D is unclear. CDR3 length: 13 residues. V lost 6 bases, J lost 7 bases, and 13 bases lay in between. CDR3 in amino acids: CASRKVASQPQHF. CDR3 in DNA: TGTGCCAGCAGAAAGGTGGCCAGCCAGCCCCAGCATTTT.

The rearrangement links TRBV6-1 to TRBJ1-2, with 8 bases matching TRBD1. CDR3 size: 17 residues. The trim removed 6 bases at V and 8 bases at J, leaving 20 bases unmatched. Germline CDR1 is MNHNS and CDR2 is SASEGT. DNA for the CDR3: TGTGCCAGCAGCCTGACAAAAACTTCCGGGACAGGAGACGGCTACACCTTC. It is translated as CASSLTKTSGTGDGYTF.

The chain uses TRBV11-2 and TRBJ2-5, with 12 bases identical to TRBD1. J lost 5 bases, V lost 4 bases, and 5 bases had no gene match. Per the germline V gene, CDR1 is SGHAT and CDR2 is FQNNGV. This CDR3 has 15 amino acids. The CDR3 DNA is TGTGCCAGCAGCTCCTGGGACAGGGGGCTTGAGACCCAGTACTTC. This sequence encodes CASSSWDRGLETQYF.

This chain joins TRBV7-3 and TRBJ1-1, with a tentative D call TRBD1 (6 bases). The CDR3 runs to 15 residues. The germline V and J ends were trimmed by 0 bases and 5 bases, with 13 bases remaining between them. Germline V CDR1 and CDR2: SGHTA, FQGTGA. In DNA form, the CDR3 reads TGTGCCAGCAGCTTAACGGCCCAAGGGGGGACTGAAGCTTTCTTT. Amino acids: CASSLTAQGGTEAFF.

The rearrangement uses TRBV14 and TRBJ2-3; D may be TRBD1 or TRBD2 (5 bases each). V gave up 5 bases and J gave up 2 bases, with 14 bases separating them. The CDR3 sequence is 15 residues long. Germline CDR1 reads SGHDN; CDR2 reads FVKESK. CDR3 nucleotides: TGTGCCAGCAGCTACCGGGACCGCCTCACAGATACGCAGTATTTT. Translating it yields CASSYRDRLTDTQYF.

This clonotype came up a few times. The chain is built from TRBV28 and TRBJ2-5; the match to TRBD2 covers 11 bases. Germline assignment: CDR1 MDHEN and CDR2 SYDVKM. This CDR3 comprises 14 residues. Germline trimming cut 3 bases from V and 11 bases from J; bases unmatched to any gene: 8. CDR3 sequence: CASSFTSGSNEQYF. CDR3 nucleotides: TGTGCCAGCAGTTTCACTAGCGGGAGCAATGAGCAGTACTTC.

V and J are TRBV5-1 and TRBJ2-5; D gene uncertain. Germline V lookup: CDR1 SGHRS, CDR2 YFSETQ. This CDR3 spans 15 amino acids. Trimming pared 0 bases from V and 2 bases from J, leaving 11 bases between. CDR3 coding DNA: TGCGCCAGCAGCTTGGGTGGCAGTTCTCAAGAGACCCAGTACTTC. Translated, it gives CASSLGGSSQETQYF.

The V and J genes are TRBV14 and TRBJ2-2, with unresolved D. CDR1 is SGHDN, CDR2 FVKESK, per germline. Between the trimmed V and J ends, which lost 3 bases and 1 base, there was a span of 3 bases. The CDR3 loop spans 13 amino acids. In nucleotides, the CDR3 is TGTGCCAGCAGCCATGTGAACACCGGGGAGCTGTTTTTT. Amino acid sequence: CASSHVNTGELFF.

This sequence joins TRBV20-1 and TRBJ1-1, with no clear D. The ends were cut back, 1 base at V and 4 bases at J, with 19 bases in the middle. Germline CDR1 is DFQATT and CDR2 is SNEGSKA (reference sequence). CDR3 size: 16 residues. CDR3 residues: CSARGRANGVSTEAFF. In DNA form, the CDR3 reads TGCAGTGCTAGAGGACGGGCTAATGGGGTTAGCACTGAAGCTTTCTTT.

This chain connects TRBV20-1 to TRBJ2-5, with 8 nucleotides matching TRBD1. CDR3 length equals 12 residues. J was trimmed by 5 bases and V by 2 bases; bases with no gene match: 1. The V gene's germline CDR1 is DFQATT and CDR2 SNEGSKA (reference sequence). The CDR3 DNA reads as TGCAGTGCTAGAAGACAGGGGGAGACCCAGTACTTC. Translating it yields CSARRQGETQYF.

Ten or more counts support this clonotype. The chain joins TRBV20-1 to TRBJ2-5; D is unclear. Trimming pared 3 bases from V and 11 bases from J, leaving 25 bases between. Germline V gene sequence: CDR1 DFQATT, CDR2 SNEGSKA (reference sequence). The CDR3 covers 15 residues. In nucleotides, the CDR3 is TGCAGTGCTAGGGCCCCAGGTGGGATTGAAAATGAGCAGTACTTC. Amino acid sequence: CSARAPGGIENEQYF.

V and J are TRBV7-2 and TRBJ2-5, with D unresolved. Trimming stripped 1 base from V and 2 bases from J, with 8 bases between. The CDR3 is made up of 14 amino acids. The germline gives CDR1 SGHTA, CDR2 FQGNSA. CDR3 loop: CASSLVREQETQYF. The CDR3 region has the DNA TGTGCCAGCAGCTTAGTTAGGGAACAAGAGACCCAGTACTTC. The full variable domain, rest sourced from reference TRBV7-2 and TRBJ2-5, is GAGVSQSPSNKVTEKGKDVELRCDPISGHTALYWYRQSLGQGLEFLIYFQGNSAPDKSGLPSDRFSAERTGGSVSTLTIQRTQQEDSAVYLCASSLVREQETQYFGPGTRLLVL.